A selection of T cell receptor beta chains follows, all from one sample in a study of cytomegalovirus exposure and HLA in healthy donors. Repertoires were generated with immunoSEQ multiplex PCR, while TCRdb's copy carries only in-frame clones and drops some. The sample holds about 240,000 clones, over 80% seen once. Sequencing was performed on PBMCs. Receptor source: a woman aged 40 to 50 in good health and CMV-seropositive. CDR3s include the opening cysteine and the closing phenylalanine or tryptophan. The D gene is left open where the match is weak. Rows may omit the clone size; those that give it use once, few, many or a size class.

-	TRBV19	TRBJ1-2	TRBD1	TGTGCCAGTAGTAGGGTATGGGGACAGGGGGCAGTCGGTGGCTACACCTTC	CASSRVWGQGAVGGYTF
-	TRBV4-3	TRBJ1-1	-	TGCGCCAGCAGCCAAGTGGGCAGGGGTATCACTGAAGCTTTCTTT	CASSQVGRGITEAFF
few	TRBV10-1	TRBJ2-1	TRBD2	TGCGCCAGCAGTGAGAGCACTAGCGGGAGGCCTCAGTTCTTC	CASSESTSGRPQFF
-	TRBV28	TRBJ2-1	-	TGTGCCAGCAGCTCAGGCCCTCAGCAGTTCTTC	CASSSGPQQFF
-	TRBV6-5	TRBJ1-1	-	TGTGCCAGCAGTTACTTCCCAAACACTGAAGCTTTCTTT	CASSYFPNTEAFF
-	TRBV5-1	TRBJ2-5	-	TGCGCCAGCAGCTTGGGGGCATTCCAAGAGACCCAGTACTTC	CASSLGAFQETQYF
once	TRBV10-1	TRBJ2-1	TRBD2	TGCGCCAGCAGTGGGACGGGAGGTCCCGTCGGGGGTGAGCAGTTCTTC	CASSGTGGPVGGEQFF
-	TRBV5-1	TRBJ1-2	-	TGCGCCAGCAGCTTGGATTTTGGGGGACTCTATGGCTACACCTTC	CASSLDFGGLYGYTF
-	TRBV9	TRBJ1-2	-	TGTGCCAGCAGCGTAGGGAGGTCGAACTATGGCTACACCTTC	CASSVGRSNYGYTF
few	TRBV4-1	TRBJ2-7	TRBD2	TGCGCCAGCAGCCAAAAGAGGGCTAGCGGGCCCTACGAGCAGTACTTC	CASSQKRASGPYEQYF
-	TRBV4-3	TRBJ2-3	TRBD2	TGCGCCAGCAGCATACGACCGGGAGCTAGCGGGGGCCGCACAGATACGCAGTATTTT	CASSIRPGASGGRTDTQYF
few	TRBV2	TRBJ2-5	TRBD2	TGTGCCAGCAGTGTTGAACTAGCGGGAGGGCAAGAGACCCAGTACTTC	CASSVELAGGQETQYF
-	TRBV6-1	TRBJ1-1	TRBD1	TGTGCCAGCAGTGAATTGACAGGGCCCACTGAAGCTTTCTTT	CASSELTGPTEAFF
-	TRBV6-1	TRBJ2-1	TRBD1	TGTGCCAGCAGTCACCCTGACAGGGACGAGCAGTTCTTC	CASSHPDRDEQFF
-	TRBV4-2	TRBJ2-7	TRBD2	TGTGCCAGCAGCCAAGAGCAGAGCGGGGCGAGGGAGCAGTACTTC	CASSQEQSGAREQYF
-	TRBV5-1	TRBJ2-1	TRBD2	TGCGCCAGCAGCTTGGGAGGACTAGCGGGAATGTACAATGAGCAGTTCTTC	CASSLGGLAGMYNEQFF
-	TRBV19	TRBJ1-2	TRBD1	TGTGCCAGCACCACAGGGGCCTATGGCTACACCTTC	CASTTGAYGYTF
-	TRBV4-3	TRBJ1-2	TRBD1	TGCGCCAGCAGCCAAGATCTCAGGACAGGGGGCGAGGGCTACACCTTC	CASSQDLRTGGEGYTF
-	TRBV5-1	TRBJ2-3	-	TGCGCCAGCACCTCGCAGGAGGCAGATACGCAGTATTTT	CASTSQEADTQYF
-	TRBV25-1	TRBJ1-6	-	TGTGCCAGCAGTGACCTGACAGCCGGCGATGGTTCACCCCTCCACTTT	CASSDLTAGDGSPLHF
once	TRBV7-9	TRBJ1-5	-	TGTGCCAGCAGCTTTTTAGAGAGCCCCCAGCCCCAGCATTTT	CASSFLESPQPQHF
-	TRBV5-1	TRBJ1-3	-	TGCGCCAGCAGCCCCCAGTCGGGGAGGGGAAACACCATATATTTT	CASSPQSGRGNTIYF
-	TRBV5-1	TRBJ1-1	TRBD1	TGCGCCAGCAGCCCCGGGACAGGTCCTTTGGGGGGTGAAGCTTTCTTT	CASSPGTGPLGGEAFF
-	TRBV27	TRBJ2-7	TRBD1	TGTGCCAGCAGTGCAGACAGGGGGGGTCTTAACGAGCAGTACTTC	CASSADRGGLNEQYF